Listed here are 6 T cell receptor beta chains from one sample, sequenced in a study of T cells after yellow fever vaccination. MiXCR, applied by TCRdb to the 5' RACE reads, yields one record per CDR3 protein. The sample shows some 390,000 distinct CDR3 sequences, around a sixth of them seen only once. The input for sequencing was PBMCs, taken before the yellow fever booster vaccination. The receptor source for this set is a man younger than 35 who received the YFV17D yellow fever vaccine.

The chain employs TRBV5-5 and TRBJ1-1, with D uncertain. This CDR3 is built from 15 residues. Germline V CDR1 and CDR2: SGHKS, YYEKEE (reference sequence). V was cut by 5 bases and J by 5 bases, with 19 bases left in between. The CDR3 coding sequence is TGTGCCAGCAGTCCCACGCTCACCGAGGTTACTGAAGCTTTCTTT. The encoded protein is CASSPTLTEVTEAFF.

The J gene is TRBJ2-5, the V gene TRBV20-1; no definite D call. CDR1 and CDR2 from the germline V gene are DFQATT and SNEGSKA (reference sequence). V shed 7 bases and J shed 7 bases, with 7 bases lying between them. This CDR3 contains 9 residues. CDR3 in DNA: TGCAGTGTAAGGGCGACCCAGTACTTC. This translates into CSVRATQYF.

The rearrangement uses TRBV29-1 and TRBJ2-3, with TRBD2 matching over 8 bases. This CDR3 contains 13 residues. V shed 8 bases and J 5 bases; nucleotides not matched to a gene: 9. CDR1 is SQVTM and CDR2 is ANQGSEA in the germline V gene. CDR3 sequence: CSFQVLAGDTQYF. The DNA of the CDR3 is TGCAGCTTCCAGGTCCTAGCGGGAGATACGCAGTATTTT.

This clonotype was picked up a small number of times. The J gene is TRBJ2-6, the V gene TRBV5-1; D tentatively fits TRBD1 or TRBD2 (6 bases each). This CDR3 has 21 residues. V lost 2 bases, J lost 2 bases, and 26 bases lay in between. Germline loops: CDR1 SGHRS, CDR2 YFSETQ. The CDR3 protein is CASSLITGSEGRKAGANVLTF. The CDR3 DNA sequence: TGCGCCAGCAGCTTAATTACAGGGTCGGAAGGGAGGAAAGCTGGGGCCAACGTCCTGACTTTC.

The rearrangement links TRBV4-3 to TRBJ1-1, with a tentative D call TRBD1 (5 bases). This CDR3 region has 15 residues. CDR1 and CDR2 (germline): LGHNA, YSLEER. V was trimmed by 6 bases and J by 0 bases, leaving 14 bases between them. CDR3 DNA sequence: TGCGCCAGCAGTCCCCTCGGGGGGGTGAACACTGAAGCTTTCTTT. Translating gives CASSPLGGVNTEAFF.

The chain employs TRBV12-3 or TRBV12-4 and TRBJ2-5; D is possibly TRBD1 (5 bases). The CDR3 totals 15 residues. Trimming left V 3 bases short and J 5 bases short, with 16 bases between. CDR3 coding DNA: TGTGCCAGCAGTTTGGCAGGGTTGTTGGCGGAGACCCAGTACTTC. It is translated as CASSLAGLLAETQYF.